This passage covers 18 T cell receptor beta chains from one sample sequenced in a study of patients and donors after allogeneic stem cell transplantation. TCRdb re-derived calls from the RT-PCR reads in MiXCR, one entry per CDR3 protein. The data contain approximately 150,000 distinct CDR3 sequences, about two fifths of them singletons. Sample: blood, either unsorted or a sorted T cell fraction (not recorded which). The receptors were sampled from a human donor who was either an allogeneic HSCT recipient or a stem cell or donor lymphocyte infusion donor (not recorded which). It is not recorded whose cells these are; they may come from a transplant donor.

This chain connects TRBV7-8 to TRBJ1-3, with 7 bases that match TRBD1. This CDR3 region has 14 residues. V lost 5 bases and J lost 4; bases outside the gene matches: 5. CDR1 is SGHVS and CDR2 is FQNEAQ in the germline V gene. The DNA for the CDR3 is TGTGCCAGCAGCCTCGGGACAGTCGGAAACACCATATATTTT. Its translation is CASSLGTVGNTIYF.

The CDR3 nucleotides are TGTGCCAGCAGCCAAGACAGGATTGCTTTCTTT. Translated: CASSQDRIAFF. The J gene is TRBJ1-1, the V gene TRBV11-1, with D maybe TRBD1 (6 bases). There are 11 residues in the CDR3. Germline V gene data show CDR1 as SGHAT and CDR2 as FQDESV (reference sequence). Trimming removed 5 bases at V and 11 bases at J, with 12 bases between.

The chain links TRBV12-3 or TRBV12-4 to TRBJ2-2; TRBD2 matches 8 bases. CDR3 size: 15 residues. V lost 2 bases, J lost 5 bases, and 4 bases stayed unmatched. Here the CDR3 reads CASSLIGRGTGELFF. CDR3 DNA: TGTGCCAGCAGTTTAATCGGGAGGGGGACCGGGGAGCTGTTTTTT.

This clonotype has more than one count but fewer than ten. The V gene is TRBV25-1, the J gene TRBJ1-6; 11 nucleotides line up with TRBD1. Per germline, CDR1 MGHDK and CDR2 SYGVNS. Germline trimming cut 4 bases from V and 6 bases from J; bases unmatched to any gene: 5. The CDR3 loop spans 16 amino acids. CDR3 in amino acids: CASSAPGTGGNSPLHF. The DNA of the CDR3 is TGTGCCAGCAGTGCCCCCGGGACAGGGGGTAATTCACCCCTCCACTTT.

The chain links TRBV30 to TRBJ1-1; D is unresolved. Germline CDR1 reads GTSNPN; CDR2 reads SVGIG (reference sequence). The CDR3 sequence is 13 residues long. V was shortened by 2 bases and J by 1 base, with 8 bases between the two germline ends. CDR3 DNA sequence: TGTGCCTGGAGTTACGGCAGGAACACTGAAGCTTTCTTT. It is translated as CAWSYGRNTEAFF. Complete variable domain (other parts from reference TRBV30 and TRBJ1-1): SQTIHQWPATLVQPVGSPLSLECTVEGTSNPNLYWYRQAAGRGLQLLFYSVGIGQISSEVPQNLSASRPQDRQFILSSKKLLLSDSGFYLCAWSYGRNTEAFFGQGTRLTVV.

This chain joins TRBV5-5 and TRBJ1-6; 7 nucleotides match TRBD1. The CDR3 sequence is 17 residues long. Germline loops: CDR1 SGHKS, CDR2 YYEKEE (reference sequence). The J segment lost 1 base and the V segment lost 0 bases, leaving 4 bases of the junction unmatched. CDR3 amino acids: CASSLEDRRSYNSPLHF. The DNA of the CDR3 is TGTGCCAGCAGCTTGGAGGACAGGCGGTCCTATAATTCACCCCTCCACTTT. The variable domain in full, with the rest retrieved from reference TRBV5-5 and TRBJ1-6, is DAGVTQSPTHLIKTRGQQVTLRCSPISGHKSVSWYQQVLGQGPQFIFQYYEKEERGRGNFPDRFSARQFPNYSSELNVNALLLGDSALYLCASSLEDRRSYNSPLHFGNGTRLTVT.

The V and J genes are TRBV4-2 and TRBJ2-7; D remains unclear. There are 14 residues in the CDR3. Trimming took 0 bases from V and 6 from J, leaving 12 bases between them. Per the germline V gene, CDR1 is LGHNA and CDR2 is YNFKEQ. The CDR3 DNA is TGTGCCAGCAGCCAAGATCCCTCTTGGGGCGAGCAGTACTTC. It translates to CASSQDPSWGEQYF.

Here the CDR3 reads CASSQSTGELFF. The CDR3 DNA reads as TGTGCCAGCAGCCAATCCACCGGGGAGCTGTTTTTT. V gene TRBV3-1 combines with J gene TRBJ2-2; D remains unclear. Trimming took off 2 bases at V and 4 bases at J, with 2 bases between the two ends. CDR1 LGHDT and CDR2 YNNKEL come from the germline V gene (reference sequence). The CDR3 has 12 amino acids.

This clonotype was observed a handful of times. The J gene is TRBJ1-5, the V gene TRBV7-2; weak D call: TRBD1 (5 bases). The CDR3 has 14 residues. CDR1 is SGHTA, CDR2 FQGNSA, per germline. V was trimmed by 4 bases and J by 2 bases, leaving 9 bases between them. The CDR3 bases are TGTGCCAGCAGCTGGACAAGTGGCAATCAGCCCCAGCATTTT. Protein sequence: CASSWTSGNQPQHF.

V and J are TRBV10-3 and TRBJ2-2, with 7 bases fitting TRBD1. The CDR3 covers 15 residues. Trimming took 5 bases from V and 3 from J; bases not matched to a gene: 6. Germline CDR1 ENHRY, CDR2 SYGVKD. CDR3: CAISWTGPDTGELFF. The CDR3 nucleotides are TGTGCCATCAGTTGGACAGGCCCAGACACCGGGGAGCTGTTTTTT.

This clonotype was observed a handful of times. CDR3 sequence: CASSYSGVGYTF. CDR3 DNA: TGCGCCAGCAGCTACTCAGGGGTCGGCTACACCTTC. The V and J genes are TRBV4-3 and TRBJ1-2; maybe TRBD1 (6 bases). The germline V and J ends were trimmed by 5 bases and 8 bases, with 12 bases remaining between them. The CDR3 is made up of 12 amino acids. Germline V gene lookup returns CDR1 LGHNA and CDR2 YSLEER.

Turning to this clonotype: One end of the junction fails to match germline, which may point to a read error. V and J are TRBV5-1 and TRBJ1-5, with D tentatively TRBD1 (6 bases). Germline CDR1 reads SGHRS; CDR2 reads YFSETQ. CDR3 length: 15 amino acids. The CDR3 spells CASSLTGYSNQPQHF. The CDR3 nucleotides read TGTGCCAGCAGCCTGACAGGATATAGCAATCAGCCCCAGCATTTT.

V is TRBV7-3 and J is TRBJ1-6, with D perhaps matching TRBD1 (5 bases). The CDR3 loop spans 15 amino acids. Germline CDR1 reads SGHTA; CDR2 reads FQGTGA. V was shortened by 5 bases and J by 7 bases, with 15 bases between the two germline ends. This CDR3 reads CASSLQTAKNSPLHF. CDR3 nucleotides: TGTGCCAGCAGCCTACAGACAGCTAAGAATTCACCCCTCCACTTT.

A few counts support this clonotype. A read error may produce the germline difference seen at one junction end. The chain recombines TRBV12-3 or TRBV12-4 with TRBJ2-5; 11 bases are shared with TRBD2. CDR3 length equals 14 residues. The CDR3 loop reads CASSIAGGPETQYF. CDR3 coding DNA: TGTGCCAGCAGTATAGCGGGGGGGCCGGAGACCCAGTACTTC.

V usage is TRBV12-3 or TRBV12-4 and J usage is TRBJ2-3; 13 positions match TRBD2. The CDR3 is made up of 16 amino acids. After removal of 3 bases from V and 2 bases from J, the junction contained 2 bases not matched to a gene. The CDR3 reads CASSFGLAGATDTQYF. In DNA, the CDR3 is TGTGCCAGCAGTTTCGGACTAGCGGGGGCCACAGATACGCAGTATTTT.

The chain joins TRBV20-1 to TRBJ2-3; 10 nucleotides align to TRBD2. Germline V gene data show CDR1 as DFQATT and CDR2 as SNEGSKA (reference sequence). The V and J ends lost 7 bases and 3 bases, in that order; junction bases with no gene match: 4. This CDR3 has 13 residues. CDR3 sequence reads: CSGASGGTDTQYF. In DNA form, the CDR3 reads TGCAGTGGAGCTAGCGGGGGTACAGATACGCAGTATTTT.

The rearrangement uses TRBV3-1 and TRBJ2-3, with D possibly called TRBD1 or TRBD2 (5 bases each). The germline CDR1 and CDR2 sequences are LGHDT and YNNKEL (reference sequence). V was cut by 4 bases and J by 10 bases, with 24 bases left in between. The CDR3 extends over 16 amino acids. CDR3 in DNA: TGTGCCAGCAGCCCTCACCCGGGGCCGTCGGGTGAATCGCAGTATTTT. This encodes CASSPHPGPSGESQYF.

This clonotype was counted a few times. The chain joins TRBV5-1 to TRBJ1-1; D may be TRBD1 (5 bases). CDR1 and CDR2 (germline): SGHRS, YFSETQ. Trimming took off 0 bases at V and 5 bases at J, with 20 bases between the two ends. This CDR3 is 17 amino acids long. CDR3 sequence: CASSLEQGARRRTEAFF. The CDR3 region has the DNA TGCGCCAGCAGCTTGGAGCAGGGCGCGCGAAGAAGGACTGAAGCTTTCTTT. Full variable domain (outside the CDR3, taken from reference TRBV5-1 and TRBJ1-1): KAGVTQTPRYLIKTRGQQVTLSCSPISGHRSVSWYQQTPGQGLQFLFEYFSETQRNKGNFPGRFSGRQFSNSRSEMNVSTLELGDSALYLCASSLEQGARRRTEAFFGQGTRLTVV.